The 27 T cell receptor beta chains given below trace back to one sample, sequenced in a study of T cell responses to AZD1222 COVID-19 vaccine. Produced via immunoSEQ multiplex PCR; TCRdb's table is partial and in-frame only. The repertoire consists of approximately 130,000 clones, with over 85% occurring once and the leading ten covering approximately 3.3%. The sequencing used peripheral blood, collected on day 0 of AZD1222 vaccination. These receptor sequences come from an adult in good health.

This chain connects TRBV15 to TRBJ1-6; 7 bases fit TRBD1. Trimming took 5 bases from V and 0 from J; bases not matched to a gene: 4. The CDR3 runs 16 residues. Germline V lookup: CDR1 LNHNV, CDR2 YYDKDF (reference sequence). The CDR3 reads CATSPDRSSYNSPLHF. CDR3 sequence (DNA): TGTGCCACCAGCCCGGACAGGAGCTCCTATAATTCACCCCTCCACTTT.

The chain carries TRBV3-1 (or the pseudogene TRBV3-2) and TRBJ1-3; D unresolved. The V end lost 3 bases, the J end lost 7 bases, and 19 bases lay between the germline ends. The CDR3 spans 16 residues. The germline V gene encodes CDR1 LGHDT and CDR2 YNNKEL (reference sequence). This CDR3 reads CASSHALAVVGNTIYF. The CDR3 DNA reads TGTGCCAGCAGCCACGCCCTAGCGGTGGTGGGGAACACCATATATTTT.

The chain recombines TRBV7-9 with TRBJ1-1; maybe TRBD1 (6 bases). This CDR3 is built from 12 residues. The germline gives CDR1 SEHNR, CDR2 FQNEAQ (reference sequence). The V gene lost 1 base and the J gene lost 8 bases, with 8 bases spanning the gap. The CDR3 here is CASSLGTGEAFF. Written as DNA, the CDR3 is TGTGCCAGCAGCTTAGGTACAGGGGAAGCTTTCTTT.

The J gene is TRBJ2-2, the V gene TRBV5-1; 8 bases align to TRBD2. The V segment lost 2 bases and the J segment 5 bases; nucleotides outside the gene matches: 2. The CDR3 is 14 amino acids. Per germline, CDR1 SGHRS and CDR2 YFSETQ. CDR3 protein: CASSFERETGELFF. In nucleotides, the CDR3 is TGCGCCAGCAGCTTCGAGCGGGAGACCGGGGAGCTGTTTTTT.

The chain employs TRBV7-8 and TRBJ1-1; D remains unclear. CDR1 and CDR2 from the germline V gene are SGHVS and FQNEAQ. Trimming pared 1 base from V and 1 base from J, leaving 16 bases between. The CDR3 totals 17 residues. For the CDR3, the DNA is TGTGCCAGCAGCTTAGTAGCGGTAGGACTGCGGAACACTGAAGCTTTCTTT. As protein: CASSLVAVGLRNTEAFF.

The CDR3 region is CATSRAGGGETQYF. The CDR3 DNA follows: TGTGCCACCAGCAGAGCGGGAGGGGGGGAGACCCAGTACTTC. The V and J genes are TRBV15 and TRBJ2-5; 8 bases align to TRBD2. CDR1 LNHNV and CDR2 YYDKDF come from the germline V gene (reference sequence). The junction had 3 bases not matched to a gene; V was cut back by 1 base and J by 5 bases. The CDR3 contains 14 residues. Variable domain in full (rest from reference TRBV15 and TRBJ2-5): DAMVIQNPRYQVTQFGKPVTLSCSQTLNHNVMYWYQQKSSQAPKLLFHYYDKDFNNEADTPDNFQSRRPNTSFCFLDIRSPGLGDTAMYLCATSRAGGGETQYFGPGTRLLVL.

The chain has TRBV7-8 and TRBJ2-1, with 11 nucleotides matching TRBD2. The trim removed 5 bases at V and 6 bases at J, leaving 6 bases unmatched. CDR3 length: 15 residues. Germline lookup yields CDR1 SGHVS and CDR2 FQNEAQ. The CDR3 DNA sequence: TGTGCCAGCAGCCCCACTAGCGGGAGCGGCAATGAGCAGTTCTTC. It codes for CASSPTSGSGNEQFF.

The chain couples TRBV28 to TRBJ1-2; D is unresolved. Germline CDR1 reads MDHEN; CDR2 reads SYDVKM. V lost 5 bases, J lost 2 bases, and 9 bases lay in between. There are 13 residues in the CDR3. CDR3 DNA sequence: TGTGCCAGCAGTCTGTACCCCAACTATGGCTACACCTTC. It codes for CASSLYPNYGYTF.

V gene TRBV7-9 combines with J gene TRBJ1-4; D gene unclear. From germline, CDR1 is SEHNR and CDR2 FQNEAQ (reference sequence). This CDR3 has 13 amino acids. Trimming pared 8 bases from V and 7 bases from J, leaving 14 bases between. The CDR3, as DNA: TGTGCCAGCGGAGGGTCCGCGGGTGAAAAACTGTTTTTT. Translated, it gives CASGGSAGEKLFF.

This chain uses TRBV7-9 with TRBJ2-7; 8 bases are a match to TRBD1. The CDR3 is 14 amino acids. Per germline, CDR1 SEHNR and CDR2 FQNEAQ (reference sequence). Losses at the gene ends were 5 bases for V and 7 bases for J; bases not matched to a gene: 10. As DNA, the CDR3 is TGTGCCAGCAGCCCCAAGACAGGGGCGGGGGAGCAGTACTTC. It specifies CASSPKTGAGEQYF.

V usage is TRBV28 and J usage is TRBJ1-3, with 7 bases fitting TRBD1. CDR1 and CDR2 from the germline V gene are MDHEN and SYDVKM. The CDR3 is 17 residues long. V lost 2 bases, J lost 1 base, and 8 bases stayed unmatched. The CDR3 loop reads CASSLVLGGASGNTIYF. CDR3 in DNA: TGTGCCAGCAGTTTAGTTCTAGGGGGCGCATCTGGAAACACCATATATTTT.

The chain couples TRBV5-8 to TRBJ1-5; 7 bases fit TRBD1. CDR3 length: 15 amino acids. Germline V lookup: CDR1 SGHTS, CDR2 YDEGEE. Trimming at V came to 2 bases and at J to 6 bases, leaving 8 bases not matched to a gene. The CDR3 DNA follows: TGTGCCAGCAGCTTAGGTAGGGGGCAGAGTCAGCCCCAGCATTTT. Protein sequence: CASSLGRGQSQPQHF.

This chain uses TRBV2 with TRBJ1-5, with no clear D. Germline CDR1 SNHLY, CDR2 FYNNEI. This CDR3 region has 13 residues. Trimming took off 4 bases at V and 4 bases at J, with 8 bases between the two ends. The CDR3 nucleotides are TGTGCCAGCAGTGTTTTCCTAAATCAGCCCCAGCATTTT. Translation gives CASSVFLNQPQHF.

The chain links TRBV28 to TRBJ1-4, with a weak D call TRBD1 (6 bases). Between the trimmed V and J ends, which lost 4 bases and 5 bases, there was a span of 17 bases. Looked up from germline, CDR1 is MDHEN and CDR2 is SYDVKM. The CDR3 is 16 amino acids. For the CDR3, the DNA is TGTGCCAGCAGTTCACAAAAGGGGGGCGGGAATGAAAAACTGTTTTTT. It yields the protein CASSSQKGGGNEKLFF.

The CDR3: CSVAESSYEQYF. The DNA for the CDR3 is TGCAGCGTCGCAGAGAGTTCCTACGAGCAGTACTTC. The chain combines TRBV29-1 with TRBJ2-7; unclear D gene. The germline V and J ends were trimmed by 6 bases and 1 base, with 10 bases remaining between them. The CDR3 is 12 amino acids. Germline CDR1 is SQVTM and CDR2 is ANQGSEA.

V is TRBV2 and J is TRBJ1-2; D call uncertain. The CDR3 is made up of 13 amino acids. Between the trimmed V and J ends, which lost 2 bases and 8 bases, there was a span of 12 bases. Germline V gives CDR1 SNHLY, CDR2 FYNNEI. The CDR3 protein is CASSEQDGGGYTF. The DNA for the CDR3 is TGTGCCAGCAGTGAACAGGACGGAGGAGGCTACACCTTC.

This chain joins TRBV27 and TRBJ1-2; the match to TRBD1 covers 9 bases. This CDR3 has 12 residues. V lost 11 bases and J lost 2; bases outside the gene matches: 3. CDR1 is MNHEY, CDR2 SMNVEV, per germline (reference sequence). The CDR3 coding sequence is TGTGCCCACGGACAGGGGAACTATGGCTACACCTTC. Protein product: CAHGQGNYGYTF.

This rearrangement joins TRBV28 to TRBJ1-2; no reliable D call. Germline assignment: CDR1 MDHEN and CDR2 SYDVKM. Trimming shortened V by 2 bases and J by 3 bases, and 7 bases separated the two germline ends. This CDR3 region has 13 residues. This CDR3 is CASSLAWDYGYTF. The CDR3 DNA follows: TGTGCCAGCAGTTTAGCGTGGGACTATGGCTACACCTTC.

This clone was recorded once. The genes are TRBV7-3 and TRBJ2-7, with no clear D. Trimming removed 3 bases from V and 1 base from J, with 7 bases in between. Germline values: CDR1 SGHTA, CDR2 FQGTGA. CDR3 length equals 13 residues. The CDR3 coding sequence is TGTGCCAGCAGCTTGGGTATTTCCTACGAGCAGTACTTC. Residues: CASSLGISYEQYF.

The chain combines TRBV5-4 with TRBJ1-1; no definite D call. Germline V CDR1 and CDR2: SGHNT, YYREEE (reference sequence). The CDR3 consists of 13 residues. V lost 1 base to trimming and J lost 2 bases, with 6 bases between them. The CDR3 spells CASSLNENTEAFF. In DNA, the CDR3 is TGTGCCAGCAGCTTGAACGAAAACACTGAAGCTTTCTTT. The full variable domain, in which reference TRBV5-4 and TRBJ1-1 provide the parts outside the CDR3, is ETGVTQSPTHLIKTRGQQVTLRCSSQSGHNTVSWYQQALGQGPQFIFQYYREEENGRGNFPPRFSGLQFPNYSSELNVNALELDDSALYLCASSLNENTEAFFGQGTRLTVV.

The CDR3 DNA follows: TGTGCCAGCAGTTCCCCCAGGATGCAACCGGGGGATGAGCAGTTCTTC. Amino acids: CASSSPRMQPGDEQFF. This chain uses TRBV6-5 with TRBJ2-1, with D possibly TRBD2 on 6 matching bases. V was pared by 4 bases and J by 8 bases, with 21 bases between. The CDR3 loop spans 16 amino acids. The germline V gene has CDR1 MNHEY and CDR2 SVGAGI.

In nucleotides, the CDR3 is TGTGCCAGCAGTTCTACCCGGACAGGGCGGCAGCCCCAGCATTTT. It codes for CASSSTRTGRQPQHF. This chain connects TRBV2 to TRBJ1-5, with 8 bases fitting TRBD1. The CDR3 totals 15 residues. Germline V gives CDR1 SNHLY, CDR2 FYNNEI. With V trimmed by 5 bases and J by 7 bases, 10 bases remained unmatched.

This chain joins TRBV28 and TRBJ1-5; D is perhaps TRBD1 (5 bases). The CDR3 covers 15 residues. The V end lost 1 base, the J end lost 2 bases, and 9 bases lay between the germline ends. Per germline, CDR1 MDHEN and CDR2 SYDVKM. The CDR3 here is CASSLYGGGNQPQHF. CDR3 DNA sequence: TGTGCCAGCAGTTTATACGGAGGGGGCAATCAGCCCCAGCATTTT.

J is TRBJ1-2 and V is TRBV5-8, with 7 bases fitting TRBD1. Germline V gives CDR1 SGHTS, CDR2 YDEGEE. The V and J ends lost 5 bases and 4 bases, in that order; junction bases with no gene match: 5. The CDR3 contains 13 residues. The CDR3, as DNA: TGTGCCAGCAGTTGGGACAGCACCTATGGCTACACCTTC. Protein product: CASSWDSTYGYTF.

The chain carries TRBV9 and TRBJ2-7; possibly TRBD2 for D (6 bases). The CDR3 sequence is 11 residues long. Trimming cost V 6 bases and J 6 bases, with 10 bases left between them. Per the germline V gene, CDR1 is SGDLS and CDR2 is YYNGEE. CDR3 in DNA: TGTGCCAGCACCCTGGGGGGCGAGCAGTACTTC. Its translation is CASTLGGEQYF.

The rearrangement uses TRBV7-3 and TRBJ1-5, with 8 bases fitting TRBD1. The V gene's germline CDR1 is SGHTA and CDR2 FQGTGA. The CDR3 runs to 13 residues. The junction had 4 bases not matched to a gene; V was cut back by 5 bases and J by 7 bases. As DNA, the CDR3 is TGTGCCAGCAGCCTCGGACAGGGACAGCCCCAGCATTTT. As protein: CASSLGQGQPQHF.

The CDR3 is CASSVQPGRAGNQPQHF. DNA for the CDR3: TGTGCCAGTAGTGTACAGCCTGGGAGGGCAGGCAATCAGCCCCAGCATTTT. The chain uses TRBV19 and TRBJ1-5; D is ambiguous. The V end lost 5 bases, the J end lost 2 bases, and 19 bases lay between the germline ends. Per the germline V gene, CDR1 is LNHDA and CDR2 is SQIVND (reference sequence). This CDR3 is built from 17 residues.